This paragraph reports one TCR beta chain. Its antigen is not known. This sample stems from a study of OX40 agonist ivuxolimab in advanced cancers. Study-wide background: Clinicians treated patients with ivuxolimab, an agonistic anti-OX40 (CD134) antibody. One patient with hepatocellular carcinoma and two with cutaneous melanoma, three in all, had partial responses.

In germline, CDR1 is MNHEY, CDR2 SMNVEV (reference sequence). This CDR3 spans 12 amino acids. Trimming shortened V by 2 bases and J by 10 bases, and 9 bases separated the two germline ends. The study sampled blood at baseline, cycle 4 day 1, and cycle 7 day 1. Study observations and caveats: Some nonresponders also had low normalized T-cell clonal expansion.

Some clones are missing from TCRdb's copy, which holds only in-frame ones; the method was immunoSEQ multiplex PCR. The table lists some 70,000 clones, roughly nine tenths of them singletons, with 2.2% in the top ten. The sequencing used CD4+ or CD8+ T cells sorted from blood, collected in a trial of the OX40 agonist ivuxolimab. This chain uses TRBV27 with TRBJ2-1; D may be TRBD1 (5 bases). This TCR was sampled from an adult with an advanced solid tumor such as melanoma, head and neck, liver or kidney cancer. The DNA of the CDR3 is TGTGCCAGCAGTTTAGGGGCACGGGAGCAGTTCTTC. Translation gives CASSLGAREQFF.